A single sample gave rise to the 32 T cell receptor beta chains below, sequenced in a study of cytomegalovirus exposure and HLA in healthy donors. The primer mix had 60 Vbeta and 13 Jbeta primers. This table comes from immunoSEQ multiplex PCR, and its TCRdb copy is limited to in-frame clones, with some not included. Among some 200,000 clones listed, roughly 80% were seen once. Material for sequencing was PBMCs. The receptors come from a woman aged 18 to 35 in good health and CMV-seronegative.

The V gene is TRBV25-1, the J gene TRBJ2-3; D is perhaps TRBD2 (9 bases). The CDR3 is made up of 16 amino acids. The germline gives CDR1 MGHDK, CDR2 SYGVNS. The V end lost 2 bases, the J end lost 2 bases, and 14 bases lay between the germline ends. CDR3 sequence (DNA): TGTGCCAGCAGTGAACTAGCGGGACAGGTCACAGATACGCAGTATTTT. It codes for CASSELAGQVTDTQYF.

The V gene is TRBV29-1, the J gene TRBJ2-1; TRBD1 might be the D (6 bases). V shed 6 bases and J shed 7 bases, with 13 bases lying between them. The CDR3 consists of 12 residues. CDR1 and CDR2 (germline): SQVTM, ANQGSEA. The CDR3 DNA reads as TGCAGCGTCCGCACGGACAGAAATGAGCAGTTCTTC. It codes for CSVRTDRNEQFF.

V usage is TRBV6-5 and J usage is TRBJ1-1, with D possibly TRBD1 on 6 matching bases. This CDR3 contains 14 residues. Trimming took off 0 bases at V and 7 bases at J, with 12 bases between the two ends. Looked up from germline, CDR1 is MNHEY and CDR2 is SVGAGI. CDR3 sequence reads: CASSYSTQGLEAFF. The CDR3 DNA reads as TGTGCCAGCAGTTACTCGACACAGGGCCTTGAAGCTTTCTTT.

The rearrangement uses TRBV15 and TRBJ2-1, with D maybe TRBD2 (6 bases). The CDR3 totals 20 residues. Germline V gene sequence: CDR1 LNHNV, CDR2 YYDKDF (reference sequence). With 0 bases removed from V and 0 bases from J, the gap between germline ends came to 21 bases. The CDR3 protein is CATSREGGLTVPPSYNEQFF. The CDR3 DNA sequence: TGTGCCACCAGCAGAGAGGGGGGACTCACGGTACCTCCCTCCTACAATGAGCAGTTCTTC.

This chain links TRBV14 with TRBJ2-5; D is ambiguous. The CDR3 covers 13 residues. Trimming left V 2 bases short and J 3 bases short, with 7 bases between. Germline CDR1 reads SGHDN; CDR2 reads FVKESK. The CDR3 loop is CASSQWSEETQYF. The CDR3 DNA sequence: TGTGCCAGCAGCCAATGGTCAGAAGAGACCCAGTACTTC.

V is TRBV27 and J is TRBJ1-5, with D possibly TRBD1 on 5 matching bases. This CDR3 spans 16 amino acids. Germline V lookup: CDR1 MNHEY, CDR2 SMNVEV (reference sequence). Deletions cut 0 bases from V and 5 bases from J, with 14 bases between. CDR3 bases: TGTGCCAGCAGTTTATCCAATTTAGGAGGGGATCAGCCCCAGCATTTT. It specifies CASSLSNLGGDQPQHF.

Written as DNA, the CDR3 is TGTGCCAGCAGCCACGGGGGGGCCCCAGAGACCCAGTACTTC. Translating gives CASSHGGAPETQYF. The J gene is TRBJ2-5, the V gene TRBV7-9; TRBD2 agrees at 8 bases. This CDR3 is built from 14 residues. Germline CDR1 and CDR2: SEHNR and FQNEAQ (reference sequence). The junction had 6 bases not matched to a gene; V was cut back by 5 bases and J by 4 bases.

This clone was seen more than once but under ten times. The rearrangement joins TRBV12-5 to TRBJ1-5, with TRBD1 identical over 8 bases. J was trimmed by 5 bases and V by 9 bases; bases with no gene match: 15. This CDR3 spans 16 amino acids. Germline CDR1 is LGHNT and CDR2 is FRNRAP. CDR3 in DNA: TGTGCTAGACCTCTGCCCGGACAGGGTGGTGATCAGCCCCAGCATTTT. It is translated as CARPLPGQGGDQPQHF.

This clone was recorded once. The chain uses TRBV18 and TRBJ1-2, with D possibly being TRBD1 (6 bases). Trimming took off 3 bases at V and 7 bases at J, with 15 bases between the two ends. The CDR3 consists of 14 residues. Per germline, CDR1 KGHSH and CDR2 LQKENI. CDR3 protein: CASSPPGVRIGYTF. The CDR3 DNA is TGTGCCAGCTCACCTCCAGGGGTGAGGATTGGCTACACCTTC.

Note on this clone: The sample contains more than one DNA sequence encoding this CDR3. The chain has TRBV28 and TRBJ1-2; D gene ambiguous. CDR1 MDHEN and CDR2 SYDVKM come from the germline V gene. The CDR3 length is 11 residues. The V end lost 3 bases, the J end lost 4 bases, and 3 bases lay between the germline ends. The CDR3 sequence is CASSFGYGYTF. CDR3 nucleotides: TGTGCCAGCAGTTTCGGCTATGGCTACACCTTC.

The V gene is TRBV7-8, the J gene TRBJ2-1, with D hard to call. Germline CDR1 SGHVS, CDR2 FQNEAQ. This CDR3 has 12 amino acids. Trimming removed 2 bases at V and 8 bases at J, with 7 bases between. CDR3: CASSLRVHEQFF. The CDR3 region has the DNA TGTGCCAGCAGCTTACGGGTCCATGAGCAGTTCTTC.

In its sample, this clone was seen a few times. This rearrangement joins TRBV6-1 to TRBJ1-5; D might be TRBD1 (6 bases). Germline V CDR1 and CDR2: MNHNS, SASEGT. Between the trimmed V and J ends, which lost 0 bases and 7 bases, there was a span of 13 bases. The CDR3 length is 15 residues. Here the CDR3 reads CASSEAPGAGQPQHF. The DNA for the CDR3 is TGTGCCAGCAGTGAAGCGCCAGGGGCAGGGCAGCCCCAGCATTTT.

The J gene is TRBJ2-4, the V gene TRBV7-9; TRBD2 aligns across 8 bases. The CDR3 sequence is 18 residues long. J lost 0 bases, V lost 1 base, and 8 bases had no gene match. Germline loops: CDR1 SEHNR, CDR2 FQNEAQ (reference sequence). CDR3: CASSLVLADTTAKNIQYF. CDR3 sequence (DNA): TGTGCCAGCAGCTTAGTACTAGCGGACACAACAGCCAAAAACATTCAGTACTTC.

This rearrangement joins TRBV7-5 to TRBJ1-5. TRBV7-5 is a recognized pseudogene. This CDR3 contains 18 residues. In nucleotides, the CDR3 is TGTGTCAGAAGCTTATTGCGGCATTCGACGGATAGCAATCAGCCCCAGCATTTT. Translating gives CVRSLLRHSTDSNQPQHF.

The chain links TRBV7-9 to TRBJ1-6; 7 bases agree with TRBD1. Germline CDR1 reads SEHNR; CDR2 reads FQNEAQ (reference sequence). The CDR3 is 16 amino acids. The ends lost 5 bases at V and 7 bases at J; junction bases unmatched: 11. The CDR3 region has the DNA TGTGCCAGCAGCGGACTCGCCGGGACAGCAAATTCACCCCTCCACTTT. Protein product: CASSGLAGTANSPLHF.

This chain connects TRBV2 to TRBJ1-4; 9 nucleotides match TRBD1. The V segment lost 8 bases and the J segment 1 base; nucleotides outside the gene matches: 5. This CDR3 has 15 amino acids. From germline, CDR1 is SNHLY and CDR2 FYNNEI. DNA for the CDR3: TGTGCCAGCCAGGGACAGGGAGAAACTAATGAAAAACTGTTTTTT. The encoded protein is CASQGQGETNEKLFF.

The CDR3 here is CASSVASGQETQYF. The CDR3 region has the DNA TGTGCCAGCAGCGTAGCTAGCGGGCAAGAGACCCAGTACTTC. The V call is TRBV9, the J call TRBJ2-5; 8 nucleotides align to TRBD2. The CDR3 runs to 14 residues. Germline-derived CDR1 and CDR2 are SGDLS and YYNGEE. The junction had 0 bases not matched to a gene; V was cut back by 0 bases and J by 2 bases.

The chain carries TRBV7-6 and TRBJ2-1; 8 bases agree with TRBD1. The CDR3 loop spans 16 amino acids. Germline CDR1 reads SGHVS; CDR2 reads FNYEAQ. V dropped 2 bases and J dropped 5; count of bases not matched to a gene: 8. The DNA of the CDR3 is TGTGCCAGCAGCTTAACAGACCGGACAGGGAACAATGAGCAGTTCTTC. This sequence encodes CASSLTDRTGNNEQFF.

The CDR3 sequence: CASKEVGYGYTF. DNA for the CDR3: TGTGCCAGCAAAGAAGTCGGCTATGGCTACACCTTC. This rearrangement joins TRBV6-5 to TRBJ1-2; D gene ambiguous. The CDR3 consists of 12 residues. Germline lookup yields CDR1 MNHEY and CDR2 SVGAGI. The V gene lost 7 bases and the J gene lost 4 bases, with 10 bases spanning the gap.

CDR3 amino acids: CASSVTGAAAYEQYF. The CDR3 DNA reads as TGTGCCAGTAGTGTCACAGGGGCCGCGGCGTACGAGCAGTACTTC. The genes are TRBV19 and TRBJ2-7, with 7 bases identical to TRBD1. Germline lookup yields CDR1 LNHDA and CDR2 SQIVND (reference sequence). CDR3 size: 15 residues. The V gene end was trimmed by 5 bases and the J gene end by 4 bases; junction bases not matched to a gene: 11.

This chain uses TRBV7-3 with TRBJ1-2; TRBD1 aligns across 7 bases. The CDR3 totals 13 residues. In germline, CDR1 is SGHTA, CDR2 FQGTGA. V gave up 5 bases and J gave up 9 bases; unmatched junction bases: 9. The CDR3 bases are TGTGCCAGCAGCGCTTCACAGGGGTCGAGCTACACCTTC. Amino acid sequence: CASSASQGSSYTF. Using reference TRBV7-3 and TRBJ1-2 for the parts outside the CDR3, the full variable domain is GAGVSQTPSNKVTEKGKYVELRCDPISGHTALYWYRQSLGQGPEFLIYFQGTGAADDSGLPNDRFFAVRPEGSVSTLKIQRTERGDSAVYLCASSASQGSSYTFGSGTRLTVV.

The rearrangement uses TRBV6-5 and TRBJ1-2; D remains unclear. With 0 bases removed from V and 5 bases from J, the gap between germline ends came to 10 bases. The CDR3 has 14 amino acids. CDR1 is MNHEY and CDR2 is SVGAGI in the germline V gene. The CDR3 is CASSYSPGYYGYTF. The CDR3 DNA sequence: TGTGCCAGCAGTTACTCGCCGGGGTATTATGGCTACACCTTC.

The genes are TRBV19 and TRBJ2-7; D ambiguous. Germline V gives CDR1 LNHDA, CDR2 SQIVND (reference sequence). CDR3 length: 13 residues. Trimming took off 5 bases at V and 3 bases at J, with 11 bases between the two ends. For the CDR3, the DNA is TGTGCCAGTAGTCCATTTTTCGGCTACGAGCAGTACTTC. It yields the protein CASSPFFGYEQYF. The whole variable domain, remainder taken from reference TRBV19 and TRBJ2-7, is DGGITQSPKYLFRKEGQNVTLSCEQNLNHDAMYWYRQDPGQGLRLIYYSQIVNDFQKGDIAEGYSVSREKKESFPLTVTSAQKNPTAFYLCASSPFFGYEQYFGPGTRLTVT.

This clone has more than one count but fewer than ten. The chain recombines TRBV9 with TRBJ2-2; D ambiguous. Germline V gene data show CDR1 as SGDLS and CDR2 as YYNGEE. The V end was cut by 4 bases, the J end by 5 bases, with 9 bases between. The CDR3 sequence is 13 residues long. This CDR3 is CASSLLRTGELFF. Written as DNA, the CDR3 is TGTGCCAGCAGCCTGTTGAGGACCGGGGAGCTGTTTTTT.

The CDR3 DNA reads as TGTGCCAGCAGTTTTCCCGGGACAGGGGGTTACACTGAAGCTTTCTTT. Its translation: CASSFPGTGGYTEAFF. The chain combines TRBV28 with TRBJ1-1; the match to TRBD1 covers 11 bases. V lost 3 bases and J lost 3; bases outside the gene matches: 6. The CDR3 has 16 amino acids. Germline-derived CDR1 and CDR2 are MDHEN and SYDVKM.

The chain combines TRBV1 with TRBJ2-7; no check of the table's D call, TRBD2, against the DNA was made. TRBV1 counts as a pseudogene. This CDR3 comprises 15 residues. CDR3 coding DNA: TGCACCAGCAGGAATACTAGCGGGAGATTCGACGAGCAGTACTTC. This codes for CTSRNTSGRFDEQYF.

The chain joins TRBV2 to TRBJ2-5, with D possibly being TRBD2 (5 bases). The DNA end favors TRBJ2-7, so the J call may be wrong. The length of the CDR3 is 13 residues. Looked up from germline, CDR1 is SNHLY and CDR2 is FYNNEI. CDR3 sequence (DNA): TGTGCCAGCACCGGACTGGGAATCTACGAGCAGTACTTC. Protein product: CASTGLGIYEQYF.

This clone was counted between two and nine times. The V call is TRBV6-1, the J call TRBJ2-7; 8 bases match TRBD1. This CDR3 region has 14 residues. Per germline, CDR1 MNHNS and CDR2 SASEGT. The V and J ends lost 6 bases and 3 bases, in that order; junction bases with no gene match: 7. The CDR3: CASRTSGTGYEQYF. CDR3 coding DNA: TGTGCCAGCAGAACCTCCGGGACAGGCTACGAGCAGTACTTC.

The CDR3 sequence: CASSYDRDHGYTF. In nucleotides, the CDR3 is TGTGCCAGCAGTTACGACAGGGATCATGGCTACACCTTC. The genes are TRBV2 and TRBJ1-2; 7 nucleotides align to TRBD1. Per germline, CDR1 SNHLY and CDR2 FYNNEI. With V trimmed by 5 bases and J by 6 bases, 6 bases remained unmatched. There are 13 residues in the CDR3.

J is TRBJ1-2 and V is TRBV6-1, with 7 bases aligning to TRBD1. In germline, CDR1 is MNHNS, CDR2 SASEGT. The V and J ends lost 5 bases and 7 bases, in that order; junction bases with no gene match: 10. This CDR3 region has 14 residues. The CDR3 coding sequence is TGTGCCAGCAGTCCAGGGGGGACGACCGCTGGCTACACCTTC. Residues: CASSPGGTTAGYTF.

V and J are TRBV29-1 and TRBJ2-2, with 8 positions matching TRBD2. Trimming at V came to 8 bases and at J to 7 bases, leaving 9 bases not matched to a gene. The CDR3 loop spans 13 amino acids. Germline CDR1 is SQVTM and CDR2 is ANQGSEA. The DNA for the CDR3 is TGCAGCACCGGGGGGGAAGGGGGCGGGGAGCTGTTTTTT. Translating gives CSTGGEGGGELFF.

The chain links TRBV28 to TRBJ1-2; a weak D match, TRBD1 (6 bases). V gave up 3 bases and J gave up 4 bases, with 15 bases separating them. CDR1 is MDHEN and CDR2 is SYDVKM in the germline V gene. The CDR3 runs 15 residues. CDR3 DNA sequence: TGTGCCAGCAGTTTTGTAGTCAGGGACACCTATGGCTACACCTTC. Protein product: CASSFVVRDTYGYTF.